This T cell receptor beta chain was identified during a study of T cell responses to AZD1222 COVID-19 vaccine. The CDR3 totals 14 residues. From germline, CDR1 is MDHEN and CDR2 SYDVKM. The V end lost 3 bases, the J end lost 4 bases, and 10 bases lay between the germline ends. Here immunoSEQ multiplex PCR was the method, and the copy in TCRdb shows in-frame clones only, minus some. The sample has about 46,000 clones; around 90% are singletons. The chain joins TRBV28 to TRBJ1-5, with a possible D match to TRBD1 (5 bases). Sequenced material: peripheral blood, taken 28 days after the second AZD1222 dose. This receptor was taken from an adult who received the AZD1222 COVID-19 vaccine. CDR3 coding DNA: TGTGCCAGCAGTTTGGTAGGGGCAAATCAGCCCCAGCATTTT. Translating gives CASSLVGANQPQHF.